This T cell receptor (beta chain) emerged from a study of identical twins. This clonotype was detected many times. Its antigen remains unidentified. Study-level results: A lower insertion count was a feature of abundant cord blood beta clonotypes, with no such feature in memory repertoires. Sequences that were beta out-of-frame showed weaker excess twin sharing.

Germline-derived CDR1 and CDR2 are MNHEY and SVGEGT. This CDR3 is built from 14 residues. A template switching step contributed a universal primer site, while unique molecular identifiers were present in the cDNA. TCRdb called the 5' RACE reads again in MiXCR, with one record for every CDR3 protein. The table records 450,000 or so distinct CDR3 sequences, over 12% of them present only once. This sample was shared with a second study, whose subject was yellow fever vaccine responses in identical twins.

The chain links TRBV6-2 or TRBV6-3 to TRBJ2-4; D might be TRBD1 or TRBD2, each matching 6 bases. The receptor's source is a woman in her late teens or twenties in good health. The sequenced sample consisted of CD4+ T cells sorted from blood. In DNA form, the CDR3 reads TGTGCAACTCAACCGTGGGGGGCGTCGGACATTCAGTACTTC. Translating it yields CATQPWGASDIQYF.